The 25 T cell receptor beta chains reported below all come from one sample, sequenced in a study of blood T cells in healthy people across ages. Primers used in a second PCR of about 7 to 12 cycles were a sample-barcoded 5' primer and a J-beta primer mix. TCRdb re-analysed the 5' RACE reads in MiXCR, keeping a single row per CDR3 protein. The sample yields roughly 900,000 distinct CDR3 sequences, about 48% seen once. The sequenced material came from blood. The receptor set was obtained from a man aged 25 to 40 in good health.

As to this clonotype: One base away lies a much larger clone, so this may be a sequencing read error. The chain couples TRBV4-2 to TRBJ2-1; 8 nucleotides agree with TRBD1. Matching the DNA end better, TRBJ2-7 makes the J call doubtful. Germline V lookup: CDR1 LGHNA, CDR2 YNFKEQ. The CDR3 contains 16 residues. Written as DNA, the CDR3 is TGTGCCAGCAGCCAAGATCTTGTGACAGGGGCCAATGAGCAGTACTTC. It codes for CASSQDLVTGANEQYF.

This clonotype was detected only a few times. The rearrangement links TRBV25-1 to TRBJ2-7; no reliable D call. Germline V CDR1 and CDR2: MGHDK, SYGVNS. This CDR3 has 12 residues. Trimming removed 9 bases from V and 0 bases from J, with 9 bases in between. The CDR3 DNA reads as TGTGCCAGTAACATGGGCTCCTACGAGCAGTACTTC. This translates into CASNMGSYEQYF.

The genes are TRBV6-2 or TRBV6-3 and TRBJ2-1, with D perhaps assigned TRBD1 or TRBD2 (6 bases each). The CDR3 totals 14 residues. From germline, CDR1 is MNHEY and CDR2 SVGEGT. V was clipped by 3 bases and J by 5 bases, with 11 bases between them. The CDR3 bases are TGTGCCAGCAGTTATCACGGGGGCGACAATGAGCAGTTCTTC. Protein sequence: CASSYHGGDNEQFF.

Concerning this clonotype: The junction shows a germline mismatch at one end, possibly a read error. This chain links TRBV29-1 with TRBJ1-1; weak D call: TRBD1 (6 bases). This CDR3 comprises 12 residues. Germline V gives CDR1 SQVTM, CDR2 ANQGSEA. CDR3 sequence: CSVERWDTDAFF. CDR3 bases: TGCAGCGTTGAAAGGTGGGACACTGACGCTTTCTTT.

In the case of this clonotype: A far larger clone is one nucleotide away, so this likely arose from a read error. The genes are TRBV5-1 and TRBJ2-1; D may correspond to TRBD1 or TRBD2 (6 bases each). V was shortened by 0 bases and J by 3 bases, with 7 bases between the two germline ends. The CDR3 sequence is 14 residues long. Germline values: CDR1 SGHRS, CDR2 YFSETQ. The CDR3 reads CASSLEGGYNEQFF. CDR3 bases: TGCGCCAGCAGCTTGGAGGGGGGCTACAATGAGCAGTTCTTC. Using reference TRBV5-1 and TRBJ2-1 for the parts outside the CDR3, the full variable domain is KAGVTQTPRYLIKTRGQQVTLSCSPISGHRSVSWYQQTPGQGLQFLFEYFSETQRNKGNFPGRFSGRQFSNSRSEMNVSTLELGDSALYLCASSLEGGYNEQFFGPGTRLTVL.

This clonotype was found a few times. The chain joins TRBV6-6 to TRBJ2-5, with a tentative D call TRBD2 (6 bases). The J call could be wrong; TRBJ2-7 is a better fit for the DNA end. In germline, CDR1 is MNHNY, CDR2 SVGAGI (reference sequence). The CDR3 runs to 18 residues. The CDR3 protein is CASSYSLPGEGFDYEQYF. CDR3 bases: TGTGCCAGCAGTTACTCGCTCCCGGGAGAGGGGTTTGACTACGAGCAGTACTTC.

Turning to this clonotype: This may be a read error: a much more frequent sequence differs by one nucleotide. The J gene is TRBJ1-2, the V gene TRBV28; 7 positions match TRBD1. The CDR3 totals 15 residues. The germline V gene has CDR1 MDHEN and CDR2 SYDVKM. V gave up 6 bases and J gave up 5 bases; unmatched junction bases: 12. CDR3 protein: CASRGAGRGLYGYTF. The CDR3 coding sequence is TGTGCCAGCAGGGGAGCCGGGAGGGGGCTTTATGGCTACACCTTC.

This clonotype has just one count. This may be a read error: a much more frequent sequence differs by one nucleotide. This chain links TRBV7-2 with TRBJ2-7; TRBD2 matches at 10 bases. Germline V gene data show CDR1 as SGHTA and CDR2 as FQGNSA. The CDR3 is 15 residues long. V was clipped by 4 bases and J by 1 base; unmatched bases: 4. The CDR3 DNA sequence: TGTGCCAGCAGCTCGACTAGCGGGTTTTCCTACGAGCAGTACTTC. Translated: CASSSTSGFSYEQYF.

The rearrangement links TRBV6-5 to TRBJ2-1; the match to TRBD1 covers 11 bases. The end of the DNA aligns better with TRBJ2-7, so the J call may be wrong. This CDR3 is 15 amino acids long. Germline V gene data show CDR1 as MNHEY and CDR2 as SVGAGI. For the CDR3, the DNA is TGTGCCAGCAGTTACCACCCGGGGACAGGGGGAGAGCAGTACTTC. It is translated as CASSYHPGTGGEQYF.

The rearrangement links TRBV3-1 to TRBJ1-5, with 7 bases lining up with TRBD1. V lost 1 base and J lost 6; bases outside the gene matches: 9. From germline, CDR1 is LGHDT and CDR2 YNNKEL (reference sequence). This CDR3 is 16 amino acids long. The CDR3 region has the DNA TGTGCCAGCAGCCAAGGCGGAGGGGGCTCGAGTCAGCCCCAGCATTTT. Translated, it gives CASSQGGGGSSQPQHF. Full variable domain (remainder filled in from reference TRBV3-1 and TRBJ1-5): DTAVSQTPKYLVTQMGNDKSIKCEQNLGHDTMYWYKQDSKKFLKIMFSYNNKELIINETVPNRFSPKSPDKAHLNLHINSLELGDSAVYFCASSQGGGGSSQPQHFGDGTRLSIL.

This clonotype came up once. The chain combines TRBV6-1 with TRBJ1-5; D not resolved. Germline assignment: CDR1 MNHNS and CDR2 SASEGT. CDR3 length: 11 residues. V gave up 11 bases and J gave up 7 bases, with 12 bases separating them. The CDR3 DNA is TGTGCCTCAGGAGTAAGCCAGCCCCAGCATTTT. Its protein is CASGVSQPQHF.

V usage is TRBV7-9 and J usage is TRBJ2-3; TRBD2 might be the D (6 bases). The germline V and J ends were trimmed by 5 bases and 2 bases, with 14 bases remaining between them. Germline CDR1 reads SEHNR; CDR2 reads FQNEAQ (reference sequence). This CDR3 has 15 amino acids. The CDR3 nucleotides are TGTGCCAGCAGCCTCGGAGGAGGGCCCACAGATACGCAGTATTTT. The encoded protein is CASSLGGGPTDTQYF.

This clonotype was counted once. The chain couples TRBV7-8 to TRBJ2-7; D is possibly TRBD2 (5 bases). CDR3 length equals 15 residues. Per the germline V gene, CDR1 is SGHVS and CDR2 is FQNEAQ. V was trimmed by 5 bases and J by 4 bases, leaving 18 bases between them. CDR3 nucleotide sequence: TGTGCCAGCAGCGACCCGGGATTCAACCTTTACGAGCAGTACTTC. Translation: CASSDPGFNLYEQYF.

This clonotype was observed at least ten times. The V gene is TRBV6-5, the J gene TRBJ1-6, with TRBD1 as a possible D gene (6 bases). Trimming stripped 4 bases from V and 8 bases from J, with 15 bases between. Germline CDR1 reads MNHEY; CDR2 reads SVGAGI. The CDR3 loop spans 15 amino acids. CDR3 protein: CASSLTGSQDSPLHF. CDR3 nucleotide sequence: TGTGCCAGCAGTTTAACAGGGTCCCAGGATTCACCCCTCCACTTT.

This chain uses TRBV28 with TRBJ1-2; D is unclear. V was trimmed by 3 bases and J by 2 bases, leaving 19 bases between them. CDR1 and CDR2 (germline): MDHEN, SYDVKM. The CDR3 consists of 17 residues. CDR3: CASSLRQNTVWNYGYTF. CDR3 sequence (DNA): TGTGCCAGCAGTTTGAGGCAGAACACCGTGTGGAACTATGGCTACACCTTC.

The rearrangement links TRBV11-2 to TRBJ2-5, with TRBD2 matching 8 bases. The last part of the DNA fits TRBJ2-7 better; the J call may be wrong. The CDR3 consists of 15 residues. CDR1 is SGHAT, CDR2 FQNNGV, per germline. CDR3 amino acids: CASSLGGGIFYEQYF. The CDR3 DNA is TGTGCCAGCAGCTTAGGCGGGGGGATATTCTACGAGCAGTACTTC.

The rearrangement uses TRBV15 and TRBJ1-2; 7 bases match TRBD1. V was clipped by 5 bases and J by 1 base; unmatched bases: 13. CDR1 and CDR2 from the germline V gene are LNHNV and YYDKDF (reference sequence). CDR3 length equals 17 residues. CDR3 in amino acids: CATSVAPDRAVNYGYTF. The CDR3 DNA reads as TGTGCCACCAGCGTAGCCCCCGACAGGGCAGTTAACTATGGCTACACCTTC.

The gene calls are TRBV20-1 and TRBJ2-7, with a possible D match to TRBD2 (6 bases). The DNA end favors TRBJ2-5, so the J call may be wrong. This CDR3 is 16 amino acids long. Germline CDR1 is DFQATT and CDR2 is SNEGSKA (reference sequence). In nucleotides, the CDR3 is TGCAGTGGGGTAGACCCTACGGGAGCGGGCAGAGAGACCCAGTACTTC. It is translated as CSGVDPTGAGRETQYF.

This clonotype was detected a few times. The chain links TRBV15 to TRBJ1-1; D unclear. V lost 0 bases to trimming and J lost 0 bases, with 8 bases between them. CDR1 is LNHNV and CDR2 is YYDKDF in the germline V gene (reference sequence). CDR3 size: 15 residues. The CDR3 nucleotides are TGTGCCACCAGCAGAGATGGAGGCATGAACACTGAAGCTTTCTTT. Translation gives CATSRDGGMNTEAFF.

The chain recombines TRBV5-1 with TRBJ2-3; D not certain. Germline lookup yields CDR1 SGHRS and CDR2 YFSETQ. Trimming left V 4 bases short and J 6 bases short, with 12 bases between. The CDR3 extends over 13 amino acids. The CDR3 spells CASSPTPADTQYF. The CDR3, as DNA: TGCGCCAGCAGCCCGACACCAGCCGATACGCAGTATTTT.

The chain is built from TRBV20-1 and TRBJ2-6, with 7 positions matching TRBD2. The germline gives CDR1 DFQATT, CDR2 SNEGSKA (reference sequence). The CDR3 sequence is 16 residues long. The V segment lost 3 bases and the J segment 0 bases; nucleotides outside the gene matches: 5. In nucleotides, the CDR3 is TGCAGTGCTAGCCCTAGCGGTTACTCTGGGGCCAACGTCCTGACTTTC. As protein: CSASPSGYSGANVLTF.

The V gene is TRBV6-5, the J gene TRBJ1-5; D unclear. Germline V gives CDR1 MNHEY, CDR2 SVGAGI. CDR3 length: 15 residues. The CDR3 coding sequence is TGTGCAATCGGCGTCCGGGGAGGAGGCAATCAGCCCCAGCATTTT. Encoded protein: CAIGVRGGGNQPQHF.

The rearrangement links TRBV2 to TRBJ2-5, with 13 bases matching TRBD2. The CDR3 is made up of 16 amino acids. V lost 5 bases and J lost 1; bases outside the gene matches: 4. Per the germline V gene, CDR1 is SNHLY and CDR2 is FYNNEI. CDR3 DNA sequence: TGTGCCAGCAGTAAGGGGACTAGCGGGGCCCAAGAGACCCAGTACTTC. Its protein is CASSKGTSGAQETQYF.

This chain uses TRBV7-9 with TRBJ2-1; a weak D match, TRBD1 (5 bases). The germline CDR1 and CDR2 sequences are SEHNR and FQNEAQ (reference sequence). The V gene lost 5 bases and the J gene lost 9 bases, with 14 bases spanning the gap. CDR3 length: 13 residues. CDR3 bases: TGTGCCAGCAGCGACAGTGTCGCGCGTGAGCAGTTCTTC. Translation gives CASSDSVAREQFF. The variable domain in full, completed from reference TRBV7-9 and TRBJ2-1, reads DTGVSQNPRHKITKRGQNVTFRCDPISEHNRLYWYRQTLGQGPEFLTYFQNEAQLEKSRLLSDRFSAERPKGSFSTLEIQRTEQGDSAMYLCASSDSVAREQFFGPGTRLTVL.

The J gene is TRBJ2-1, the V gene TRBV3-1; D is ambiguous. The CDR3 length is 13 residues. Trimming took 4 bases from V and 8 from J, leaving 12 bases between them. The V gene's germline CDR1 is LGHDT and CDR2 YNNKEL (reference sequence). The CDR3 region is CASSPNNLDEQFF. DNA of the CDR3: TGTGCCAGCAGCCCGAACAATTTGGATGAGCAGTTCTTC.